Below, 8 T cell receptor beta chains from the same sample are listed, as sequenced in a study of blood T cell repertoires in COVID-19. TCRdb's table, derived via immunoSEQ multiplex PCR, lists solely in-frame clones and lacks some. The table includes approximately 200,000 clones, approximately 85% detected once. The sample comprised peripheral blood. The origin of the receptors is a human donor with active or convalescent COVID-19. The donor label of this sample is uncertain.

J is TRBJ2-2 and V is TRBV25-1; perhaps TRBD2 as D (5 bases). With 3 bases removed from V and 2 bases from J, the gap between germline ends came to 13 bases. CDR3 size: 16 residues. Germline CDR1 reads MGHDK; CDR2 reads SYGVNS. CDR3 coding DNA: TGTGCCAGCAGTGATAGAACCGAGGGAAACACCGGGGAGCTGTTTTTT. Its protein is CASSDRTEGNTGELFF.

CDR3 residues: CASSVATGDYGYTF. The CDR3 region has the DNA TGTGCCAGCAGCGTAGCTACAGGGGACTATGGCTACACCTTC. The chain uses TRBV9 and TRBJ1-2, with TRBD1 identical over 7 bases. The CDR3 is 14 residues long. The germline V gene has CDR1 SGDLS and CDR2 YYNGEE. The junction had 2 bases not matched to a gene; V was cut back by 0 bases and J by 3 bases.

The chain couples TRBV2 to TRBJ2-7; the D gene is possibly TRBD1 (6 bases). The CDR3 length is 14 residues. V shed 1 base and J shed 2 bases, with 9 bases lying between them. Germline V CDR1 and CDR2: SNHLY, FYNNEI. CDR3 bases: TGTGCCAGCAGTGAAGAGGGGGAAGCCTACGAGCAGTACTTC. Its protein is CASSEEGEAYEQYF.

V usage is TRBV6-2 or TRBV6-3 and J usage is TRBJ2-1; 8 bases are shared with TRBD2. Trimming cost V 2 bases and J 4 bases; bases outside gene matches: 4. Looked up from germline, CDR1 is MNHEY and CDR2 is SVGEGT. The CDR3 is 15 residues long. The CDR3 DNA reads TGTGCCAGCAGTTACCTACGGGGGGGTTACAATGAGCAGTTCTTC. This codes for CASSYLRGGYNEQFF.

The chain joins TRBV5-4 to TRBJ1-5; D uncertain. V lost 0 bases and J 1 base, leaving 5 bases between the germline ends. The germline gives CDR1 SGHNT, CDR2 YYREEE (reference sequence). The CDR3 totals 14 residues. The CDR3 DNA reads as TGTGCCAGCAGCTTGGACAAAAGCAATCAGCCCCAGCATTTT. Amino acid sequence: CASSLDKSNQPQHF.

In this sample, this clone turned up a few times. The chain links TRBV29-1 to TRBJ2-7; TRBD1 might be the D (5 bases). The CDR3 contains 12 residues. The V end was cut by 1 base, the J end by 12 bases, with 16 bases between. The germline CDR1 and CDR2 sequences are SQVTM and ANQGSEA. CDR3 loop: CSVEGSGIEPYF. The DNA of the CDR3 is TGCAGCGTTGAAGGGTCAGGGATTGAACCGTACTTC.

The CDR3 loop reads CASTGPNTGELFF. The CDR3 coding sequence is TGTGCCAGCACAGGCCCGAACACCGGGGAGCTGTTTTTT. This sequence joins TRBV28 and TRBJ2-2; D unclear. Germline V gives CDR1 MDHEN, CDR2 SYDVKM. Trimming removed 7 bases from V and 0 bases from J, with 6 bases in between. The CDR3 has 13 residues.

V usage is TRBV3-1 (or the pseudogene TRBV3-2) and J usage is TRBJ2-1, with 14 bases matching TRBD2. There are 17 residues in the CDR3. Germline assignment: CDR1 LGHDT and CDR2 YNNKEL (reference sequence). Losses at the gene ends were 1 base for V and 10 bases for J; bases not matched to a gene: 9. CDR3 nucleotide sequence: TGTGCCAGCAGCCAAGGCGGGACTAGCGGGAGAGGTAGGGAGCAGTTCTTC. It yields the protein CASSQGGTSGRGREQFF.